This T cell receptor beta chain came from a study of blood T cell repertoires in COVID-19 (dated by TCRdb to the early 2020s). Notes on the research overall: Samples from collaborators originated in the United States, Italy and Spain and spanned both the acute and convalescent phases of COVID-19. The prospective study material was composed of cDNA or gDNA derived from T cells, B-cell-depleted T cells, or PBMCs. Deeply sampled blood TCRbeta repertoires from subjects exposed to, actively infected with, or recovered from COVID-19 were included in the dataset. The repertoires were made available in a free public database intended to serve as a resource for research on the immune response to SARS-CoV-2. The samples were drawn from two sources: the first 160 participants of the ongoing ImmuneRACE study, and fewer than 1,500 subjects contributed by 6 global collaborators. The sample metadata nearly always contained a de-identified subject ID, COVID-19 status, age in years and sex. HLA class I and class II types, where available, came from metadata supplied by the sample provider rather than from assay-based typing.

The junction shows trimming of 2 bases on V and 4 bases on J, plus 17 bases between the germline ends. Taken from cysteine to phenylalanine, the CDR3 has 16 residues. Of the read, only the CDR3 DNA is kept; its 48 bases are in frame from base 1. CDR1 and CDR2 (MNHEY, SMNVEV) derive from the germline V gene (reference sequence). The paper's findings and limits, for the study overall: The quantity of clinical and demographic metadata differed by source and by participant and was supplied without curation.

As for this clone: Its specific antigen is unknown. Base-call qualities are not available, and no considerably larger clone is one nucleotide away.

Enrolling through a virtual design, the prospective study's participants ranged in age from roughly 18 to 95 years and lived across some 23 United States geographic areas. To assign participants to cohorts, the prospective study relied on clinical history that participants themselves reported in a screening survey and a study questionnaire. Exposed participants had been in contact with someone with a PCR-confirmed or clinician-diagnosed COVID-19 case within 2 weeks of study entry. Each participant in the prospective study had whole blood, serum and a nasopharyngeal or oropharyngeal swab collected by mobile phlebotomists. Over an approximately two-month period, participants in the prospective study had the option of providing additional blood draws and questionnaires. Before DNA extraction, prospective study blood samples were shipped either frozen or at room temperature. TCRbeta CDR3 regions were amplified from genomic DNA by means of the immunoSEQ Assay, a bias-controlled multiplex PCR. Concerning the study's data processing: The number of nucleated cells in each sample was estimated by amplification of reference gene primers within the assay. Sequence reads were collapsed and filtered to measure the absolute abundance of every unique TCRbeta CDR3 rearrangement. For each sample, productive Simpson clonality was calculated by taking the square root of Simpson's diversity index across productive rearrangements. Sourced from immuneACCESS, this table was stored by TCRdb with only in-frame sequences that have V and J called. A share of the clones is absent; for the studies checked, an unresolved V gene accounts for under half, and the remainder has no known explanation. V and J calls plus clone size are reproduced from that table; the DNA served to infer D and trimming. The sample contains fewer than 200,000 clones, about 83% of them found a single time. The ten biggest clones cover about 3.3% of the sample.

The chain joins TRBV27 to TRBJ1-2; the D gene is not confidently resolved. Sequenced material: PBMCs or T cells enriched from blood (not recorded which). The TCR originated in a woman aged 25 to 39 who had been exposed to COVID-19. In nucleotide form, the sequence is TGTGCCAGCAGTTTAGGGGTGGGGAGAAGTGGCTATGGCTACACCTTC. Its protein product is CASSLGVGRSGYGYTF.